This record looks at one T cell receptor (beta chain) sequence and its context. The antigen remains undetermined. These data come from a study of pediatric ulcerative colitis. Regarding the study as a whole: Acute severe colitis showed lower rectal diversity from clonal expansions. No controls had the two rectal clonotypes shared by ulcerative colitis patients.

The data were produced by immunoSEQ multiplex PCR, yet TCRdb's version contains in-frame clones alone and is incomplete. The sample carries about 64,000 clones, roughly nine tenths recorded once. The V gene's germline CDR1 is MNHEY and CDR2 SVGAGI. Trimming shortened V by 0 bases and J by 0 bases, and 10 bases separated the two germline ends. The CDR3 is 16 amino acids. The sequence came from a boy younger than 18 with severe ulcerative colitis. What was sequenced was blood. The chain uses TRBV6-5 and TRBJ2-3; D is unresolved. The DNA for the CDR3 is TGTGCCAGCAGTTACTCGGGTACTTCTAGCACAGATACGCAGTATTTT. As protein: CASSYSGTSSTDTQYF.